The rows below give T cell receptor beta chains drawn from one sample of a study of blood T cell repertoires in COVID-19. Measured with immunoSEQ multiplex PCR; TCRdb has only the in-frame clones, and not every one. Of just under 45,000 clones in the sample, about 83% were seen once. Sample: peripheral blood. All receptors derive from a man between 40 and 49 years old with COVID-19, enrolled during active disease. Both conserved end residues are part of each CDR3. D genes are given only for firm matches. Clone size is stated in some rows and not others, as once, few, many or a class when expanded.

J gene	clone size	D gene	V gene	CDR3 DNA	CDR3 protein
TRBJ1-3	-	-	TRBV2	TGTGCCAGCTCTGGACTCTCTGGAAACACCATATATTTT	CASSGLSGNTIYF
TRBJ1-5	-	-	TRBV9	TGTGCCAGCAGCGTACAGGGTGGCAATCAGCCCCAGCATTTT	CASSVQGGNQPQHF
TRBJ1-2	-	TRBD1	TRBV12-3/TRBV12-4	TGTGCCAGCAGTGACAGGACAGGGGGCTACACCTTC	CASSDRTGGYTF
TRBJ1-5	few	-	TRBV4-1	TGCGCCAGCAGCCAAGATAACGGTCAGCCCCAGCATTTT	CASSQDNGQPQHF
TRBJ2-2	-	-	TRBV3-1/TRBV3-2	TGTGCCAGCAGCCTAGGGGTCGGGGAGCTGTTTTTT	CASSLGVGELFF
TRBJ1-1	-	TRBD1	TRBV5-1	TGCGCCAGCAGCTCAACAGGGGCGGGCACTGAAGCTTTCTTT	CASSSTGAGTEAFF
TRBJ1-1	few	TRBD1	TRBV25-1	TGTGCCAGCAGTGGGGACAGGGTATCTGAAGCTTTCTTT	CASSGDRVSEAFF
TRBJ2-1	-	TRBD1	TRBV18	TGTGCCAGCTCATCTACAGGGGGGGAGCAGTTCTTC	CASSSTGGEQFF
TRBJ2-7	-	TRBD2	TRBV2	TGTGCCAGCAGGCGACTAGCGGGGGTCGACTACGAGCAGTACTTC	CASRRLAGVDYEQYF
TRBJ2-4	-	TRBD2	TRBV11-3	TGTGCCAGCAGCTTGCGGGAGGAGGGGCTGTTGAAAAACATTCAGTACTTC	CASSLREEGLLKNIQYF
TRBJ2-7	-	-	TRBV28	TGTGCCAGCAGTTTACTGCTAGCGTCCTACGAGCAGTACTTC	CASSLLLASYEQYF
TRBJ2-1	once	-	TRBV3-1/TRBV3-2	TGTGCCAGCAGGCGGGACGGTTCCTACAATGAGCAGTTCTTC	CASRRDGSYNEQFF
TRBJ1-3	-	TRBD1	TRBV30	TGTGCCTGGAATCTAGGGGGCGCGTCAGGAAACACCATATATTTT	CAWNLGGASGNTIYF
TRBJ1-3	-	-	TRBV30	TGTGCCTGGAGTGTAGGGGGGGGTTCTGGAAACACCATATATTTT	CAWSVGGGSGNTIYF
TRBJ2-1	-	-	TRBV6-5	TGTGCCAGCAGTTGGGGAGCGGGTTACAATGAGCAGTTCTTC	CASSWGAGYNEQFF
TRBJ1-4	-	-	TRBV2	TGTGCCAGCAGTGCTCTTCGGGGAGGGAGAGAAAAACTGTTTTTT	CASSALRGGREKLFF
TRBJ2-2	once	-	TRBV5-4	TGTGCCAGCAGCTTGGGGCTAGTTGGTGGGGAGCTGTTTTTT	CASSLGLVGGELFF
TRBJ1-2	-	TRBD1	TRBV11-3	TGTGCCAGCAGCTTGGGACAGCACTCCTATGGCTACACCTTC	CASSLGQHSYGYTF
TRBJ2-7	-	-	TRBV7-2	TGTGCCAGCAGCTTAGTCGGCGGTGCCCCCTACGAGCAGTACTTC	CASSLVGGAPYEQYF
TRBJ1-6	-	-	TRBV2	TGTGCCAGCATTCCGCGGAGCTCCTATAATTCACCCCTCCACTTT	CASIPRSSYNSPLHF
TRBJ1-5	-	-	TRBV3-1/TRBV3-2	TGTGCCAGCAGCCAAGCGGGGGGTGGGCGTGTTCAGCCCCAGCATTTT	CASSQAGGGRVQPQHF
TRBJ1-2	once	-	TRBV29-1	TGCAGCGTTCCAGACAACAGACAACTGAGCTATGGCTACACCTTC	CSVPDNRQLSYGYTF
TRBJ2-5	-	-	TRBV18	TGTGCCAGCTCACCAGAGGCCCTCGCGCAAGAGACCCAGTACTTC	CASSPEALAQETQYF
TRBJ1-1	-	-	TRBV28	TGTGCCAGCACCACCTTCAAGGGGGTGGGGCGACTGGGGACTGAAGCTTTCTTT	CASTTFKGVGRLGTEAFF
TRBJ1-1	-	TRBD1	TRBV5-4	TGTGCCAGCAGCACCCGGGACAGGGTGGGCACTGAAGCTTTCTTT	CASSTRDRVGTEAFF